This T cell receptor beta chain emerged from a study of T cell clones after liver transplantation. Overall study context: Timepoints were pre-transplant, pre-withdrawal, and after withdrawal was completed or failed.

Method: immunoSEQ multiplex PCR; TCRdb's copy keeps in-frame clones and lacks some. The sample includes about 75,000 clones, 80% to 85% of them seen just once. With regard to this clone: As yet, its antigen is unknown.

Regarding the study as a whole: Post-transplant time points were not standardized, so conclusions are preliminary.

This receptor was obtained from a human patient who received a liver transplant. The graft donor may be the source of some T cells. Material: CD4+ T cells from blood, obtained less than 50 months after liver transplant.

CDR3 protein: CASSHRGRGSPLHF. DNA of the CDR3: TGTGCCAGCAGTCACAGGGGAAGGGGTTCACCCCTCCACTTT. The chain employs TRBV7-2 and TRBJ1-6; 7 nucleotides align to TRBD1. V lost 6 bases to trimming and J lost 9 bases; unmatched junction nucleotides: 8. The CDR3 is 14 amino acids. Germline-derived CDR1 and CDR2 are SGHTA and FQGNSA.